The next 25 T cell receptor beta chains were all read from a single sample in a study of post-analysis software for immune sequencing data. Whole-study findings and limits: Patients had higher frequencies than controls of five TRBV segments, including TRBV5-6, TRBV5-1 and TRBV20-1.

Their specific antigens are unknown. Unique molecular identifiers were carried by the TCR beta cDNA libraries. TCRdb fed the PCR reads into MiXCR, producing one record per CDR3 protein. Altogether 600,000 to 700,000 distinct CDR3 sequences are present, around 60% being singletons, with the ten largest covering approximately 10%. Sequences were obtained from blood. These receptors all stem from a girl under 10 years old with multiple sclerosis.

Concerning this clonotype: One end of the junction fails to match germline, which may point to a read error. The J gene is TRBJ2-3, the V gene TRBV20-1, with 9 nucleotides matching TRBD2. The CDR3 loop spans 15 amino acids. Germline V gene data show CDR1 as DFQATT and CDR2 as SNEGSKA (reference sequence). CDR3 nucleotide sequence: TGCGGTGCTACCCGAGCGGGAGGCGACACAGATACGCAGTATTTT. Its protein is CGATRAGGDTDTQYF.

V usage is TRBV9 and J usage is TRBJ2-1; 9 bases are a match to TRBD2. Looked up from germline, CDR1 is SGDLS and CDR2 is YYNGEE. This CDR3 has 15 amino acids. The V segment lost 5 bases and the J segment 6 bases; nucleotides outside the gene matches: 9. CDR3 sequence: CASSVREGPGNEQFF. For the CDR3, the DNA is TGTGCCAGCAGTGTGCGGGAGGGCCCGGGCAATGAGCAGTTCTTC.

V usage is TRBV6-1 and J usage is TRBJ2-1; no firm D call. Germline CDR1 MNHNS, CDR2 SASEGT. This CDR3 has 14 amino acids. Deletions cut 3 bases from V and 2 bases from J, with 8 bases between. The CDR3 nucleotides are TGTGCCAGCAGTGAGGGTTGGACCTACAATGAGCAGTTCTTC. This codes for CASSEGWTYNEQFF.

This clonotype has a handful of counts. The CDR3 region is CASSQELAADTQYF. The CDR3 DNA sequence: TGTGCCAGCAGCCAAGAACTAGCGGCAGATACGCAGTATTTT. The chain is built from TRBV4-2 and TRBJ2-3; 8 nucleotides agree with TRBD2. Germline V gene sequence: CDR1 LGHNA, CDR2 YNFKEQ. The CDR3 totals 14 residues. With 0 bases clipped from V and 4 bases from J, the junction kept 0 bases outside the gene matches.

The chain recombines TRBV7-9 with TRBJ1-5; TRBD1 matches 12 bases. Germline V lookup: CDR1 SEHNR, CDR2 FQNEAQ (reference sequence). V dropped 3 bases and J dropped 6; count of bases not matched to a gene: 3. The CDR3 consists of 15 residues. DNA of the CDR3: TGTGCCAGCAGCTTGGGACAGGGGGCTAGTCAGCCCCAGCATTTT. Its translation: CASSLGQGASQPQHF.

The rearrangement links TRBV14 to TRBJ2-1; no firm D call. In germline, CDR1 is SGHDN, CDR2 FVKESK. Trimming removed 1 base at V and 4 bases at J, with 17 bases between. The CDR3 extends over 17 amino acids. The CDR3 DNA reads as TGTGCCAGCAGCCAAGCCGGCCCTCCAACTTTATACAATGAGCAGTTCTTC. Its protein product is CASSQAGPPTLYNEQFF.

The rearrangement joins TRBV10-1 to TRBJ2-1, with 9 nucleotides matching TRBD2. This CDR3 is 18 amino acids long. Germline V gene sequence: CDR1 WNHNN, CDR2 SYGVQD (reference sequence). Unmatched junction bases numbered 15, after V lost 3 bases and J lost 6 bases. CDR3 nucleotide sequence: TGCGCCAGCAGTGACCTGGGGGTAGCGGGAGTACGGGCCAATGAGCAGTTCTTC. It translates to CASSDLGVAGVRANEQFF.

The rearrangement uses TRBV6-5 and TRBJ1-2; D perhaps matches TRBD1 (6 bases). The CDR3 length is 13 residues. Germline-derived CDR1 and CDR2 are MNHEY and SVGAGI. Trimming took 5 bases from V and 7 from J, leaving 14 bases between them. This CDR3 is CASSPLGGSGYTF. The CDR3 nucleotides read TGTGCCAGCAGTCCCCTGGGGGGCTCTGGCTACACCTTC.

With respect to this clonotype: One end of the junction is discordant with germline, which a read error may explain. The rearrangement joins TRBV4-1 to TRBJ1-5; no reliable D call. Germline assignment: CDR1 MGHRA and CDR2 YSYEKL. This CDR3 has 15 residues. CDR3 in DNA: TGCGCCAGCAGTCAAGGACCTGGGTCGATGCAGCCCCAGCATTTT. This encodes CASSQGPGSMQPQHF.

The chain is built from TRBV5-1 and TRBJ2-1, with 7 positions matching TRBD2. This CDR3 region has 15 residues. Per the germline V gene, CDR1 is SGHRS and CDR2 is YFSETQ. J gave up 3 bases and V 2 bases, and 5 bases lay outside the gene matches. This CDR3 reads CASSFSGQSYNEQFF. The DNA of the CDR3 is TGCGCCAGCAGCTTTAGCGGGCAGAGCTACAATGAGCAGTTCTTC. The whole variable domain, remainder taken from reference TRBV5-1 and TRBJ2-1, is KAGVTQTPRYLIKTRGQQVTLSCSPISGHRSVSWYQQTPGQGLQFLFEYFSETQRNKGNFPGRFSGRQFSNSRSEMNVSTLELGDSALYLCASSFSGQSYNEQFFGPGTRLTVL.

CDR3 sequence reads: CASSPTGQGRRTGELFF. The CDR3 region has the DNA TGTGCCAGCAGCCCAACGGGACAGGGAAGAAGAACCGGGGAGCTGTTTTTT. This chain uses TRBV7-9 with TRBJ2-2; 9 bases are a match to TRBD1. This CDR3 is 17 amino acids long. Germline loops: CDR1 SEHNR, CDR2 FQNEAQ (reference sequence). V dropped 5 bases and J dropped 5; count of bases not matched to a gene: 12. Full variable domain (outside the CDR3, taken from reference TRBV7-9 and TRBJ2-2): DTGVSQNPRHKITKRGQNVTFRCDPISEHNRLYWYRQTLGQGPEFLTYFQNEAQLEKSRLLSDRFSAERPKGSFSTLEIQRTEQGDSAMYLCASSPTGQGRRTGELFFGEGSRLTVL.

The CDR3 DNA reads TGTGCCAGCAGTTACGCGGGGACAGACACAGATACGCAGTATTTT. It is translated as CASSYAGTDTDTQYF. This rearrangement joins TRBV6-5 to TRBJ2-3, with D tentatively TRBD1 (7 bases). This CDR3 spans 15 amino acids. Trimming removed 2 bases from V and 2 bases from J, with 11 bases in between. Germline lookup yields CDR1 MNHEY and CDR2 SVGAGI.

This rearrangement joins TRBV9 to TRBJ2-5; tentative D call: TRBD2 (5 bases). The germline V and J ends were trimmed by 1 base and 1 base, with 11 bases remaining between them. In germline, CDR1 is SGDLS, CDR2 YYNGEE. The CDR3 runs to 15 residues. CDR3 sequence (DNA): TGTGCCAGCAGCGTAATGTCGGAGGTCCAAGAGACCCAGTACTTC. This sequence encodes CASSVMSEVQETQYF.

This clonotype has only a few counts. This chain links TRBV20-1 with TRBJ1-5, with 9 bases aligning to TRBD1. The V gene's germline CDR1 is DFQATT and CDR2 SNEGSKA (reference sequence). This CDR3 has 15 amino acids. The V gene end was trimmed by 1 base and the J gene end by 6 bases; junction bases not matched to a gene: 7. The CDR3 loop is CSARGTGTGTQPQHF. The CDR3 nucleotides are TGCAGTGCTAGAGGTACCGGGACAGGGACTCAGCCCCAGCATTTT.

The gene calls are TRBV10-3 and TRBJ2-1; maybe TRBD1 (5 bases). V lost 2 bases to trimming and J lost 5 bases, with 19 bases between them. This CDR3 comprises 17 residues. CDR1 and CDR2 from the germline V gene are ENHRY and SYGVKD. The CDR3 coding sequence is TGTGCCATCAGTGAGCGGCCTCGACAGACAAAAGACAATGAGCAGTTCTTC. It specifies CAISERPRQTKDNEQFF.

V gene TRBV7-2 combines with J gene TRBJ2-5, with D unresolved. Trimming pared 1 base from V and 0 bases from J, leaving 9 bases between. There are 15 residues in the CDR3. Germline V CDR1 and CDR2: SGHTA, FQGNSA. The CDR3 DNA reads as TGTGCCAGCAGCTTAGTAGGCAGCCACCAAGAGACCCAGTACTTC. It encodes CASSLVGSHQETQYF.

V and J are TRBV6-1 and TRBJ2-7; D uncertain. Germline V gene lookup returns CDR1 MNHNS and CDR2 SASEGT. V gave up 1 base and J gave up 2 bases, with 12 bases separating them. This CDR3 is built from 15 residues. The CDR3 nucleotides read TGTGCCAGCAGTGAAGGGCTCGGCGTTGCCTACGAGCAGTACTTC. Encoded protein: CASSEGLGVAYEQYF.

The sample holds a few counts of this clonotype. Mismatch with germline at one junction end may stem from a read error. The CDR3 here is CASSDTTGGPDTQYF. The CDR3 bases are TGTGCCAGTAGTGACACGACCGGGGGACCAGATACGCAGTATTTT. The chain combines TRBV6-4 with TRBJ2-3; D may be TRBD2 (6 bases). Germline V gene data show CDR1 as MRHNA and CDR2 as SNTAGT. The CDR3 extends over 15 amino acids.

The rearrangement joins TRBV7-2 to TRBJ1-5; TRBD1 is a possible D gene (6 bases). Trimming pared 1 base from V and 4 bases from J, leaving 8 bases between. Germline assignment: CDR1 SGHTA and CDR2 FQGNSA. The CDR3 runs to 14 residues. The CDR3 DNA is TGTGCCAGCAGCTTAGACAGGGCAAATCAGCCCCAGCATTTT. Its protein product is CASSLDRANQPQHF.

The CDR3 protein is CAISEWDRVSFYGYTF. CDR3 DNA: TGTGCCATCAGTGAGTGGGACAGGGTGTCGTTCTATGGCTACACCTTC. The chain couples TRBV10-3 to TRBJ1-2; 9 bases align to TRBD1. Trimming at V came to 1 base and at J to 4 bases, leaving 7 bases not matched to a gene. Germline CDR1 ENHRY, CDR2 SYGVKD. The CDR3 extends over 16 amino acids.

The J gene is TRBJ1-5, the V gene TRBV20-1; a weak D match, TRBD1 (5 bases). V was trimmed by 3 bases and J by 2 bases, leaving 8 bases between them. CDR1 DFQATT and CDR2 SNEGSKA come from the germline V gene (reference sequence). The CDR3 consists of 13 residues. CDR3 residues: CSAREGRNQPQHF. CDR3 sequence (DNA): TGCAGTGCTAGGGAGGGGCGCAATCAGCCCCAGCATTTT.

This chain joins TRBV7-3 and TRBJ2-3; possibly TRBD2 for D (6 bases). From germline, CDR1 is SGHTA and CDR2 FQGTGA. The CDR3 is made up of 14 amino acids. V was clipped by 1 base and J by 8 bases, with 13 bases between them. In DNA, the CDR3 is TGTGCCAGCAGCTTAAGTAGGAGGGGACTTACGCAGTATTTT. The encoded protein is CASSLSRRGLTQYF.

This clonotype was seen a handful of times. The chain has TRBV12-3 or TRBV12-4 and TRBJ2-5, with unresolved D. The ends were cut back, 5 bases at V and 5 bases at J, with 12 bases in the middle. CDR3 length: 13 amino acids. The chain's CDR3 is CASSPSVRETQYF. As DNA, the CDR3 is TGTGCCAGCAGTCCCAGCGTGAGGGAGACCCAGTACTTC.

Comments on this clonotype: No conserved phenylalanine or tryptophan is present at the end of the CDR3, so a read error is the likely explanation. The V call is TRBV12-3 or TRBV12-4, the J call TRBJ1-5, with D possibly TRBD1 on 6 matching bases. CDR3 size: 18 residues. Trimming removed 3 bases from V and 0 bases from J, with 18 bases in between. CDR3: CASSFTGWQAHSNQPQHC. CDR3 sequence (DNA): TGTGCCAGCAGTTTTACAGGGTGGCAGGCTCATAGCAATCAGCCCCAGCATTGT.

This clonotype was seen only once. The rearrangement uses TRBV4-1 and TRBJ1-5; D is unclear. Germline V gene lookup returns CDR1 MGHRA and CDR2 YSYEKL. The CDR3 is 16 residues long. V dropped 1 base and J dropped 2 bases, with 12 bases sitting between them. Here the CDR3 reads CASSQGWGLGNQPQHF. Here the CDR3 DNA reads TGCGCCAGCAGCCAAGGATGGGGTTTGGGCAATCAGCCCCAGCATTTT.